Included here is one T cell receptor beta chain sequence, with context. These data are taken from a study of blood T cell repertoires in COVID-19. The wider study: Acute and convalescent COVID-19 samples came from the United States, Italy and Spain.

Sequenced by immunoSEQ multiplex PCR; TCRdb stores in-frame clones only, minus some. The top ten clones hold roughly 7.5% of a sample with fewer than 200,000 clones, 84% of them seen once. Deletions cut 1 base from V and 10 bases from J, with 20 bases between. There are 16 residues in the CDR3. Germline loops: CDR1 LNHDA, CDR2 SQIVND (reference sequence). The source material was peripheral blood. The source of this sequence is a man in his forties who had recovered from COVID-19. This chain joins TRBV19 and TRBJ2-1; TRBD2 is a possible D gene (5 bases). The CDR3 loop is CASSIGEGRGRWEQFF. The CDR3 nucleotides read TGTGCCAGTAGTATAGGTGAGGGAAGAGGCCGCTGGGAGCAGTTCTTC.